The 24 T cell receptor beta chains presented below share a single source sample, sequenced in a study of T cell responses to AZD1222 COVID-19 vaccine. Repertoires were generated with immunoSEQ multiplex PCR, while TCRdb's copy carries only in-frame clones and drops some. The repertoire holds some 150,000 clones, with just over 90% as singletons. The sequences come from peripheral blood, collected on day 0 of AZD1222 vaccination. The receptors stem from an adult in good health.

The chain uses TRBV2 and TRBJ2-3; D perhaps matches TRBD2 (5 bases). Germline CDR1 is SNHLY and CDR2 is FYNNEI. V was clipped by 6 bases and J by 0 bases, with 10 bases between them. The CDR3 has 14 residues. In nucleotides, the CDR3 is TGTGCCAGCAGGGCACTAGAAAGCACAGATACGCAGTATTTT. Protein: CASRALESTDTQYF.

The rearrangement uses TRBV2 and TRBJ2-1, with 8 bases that match TRBD2. Trimming at V came to 2 bases and at J to 0 bases, leaving 12 bases not matched to a gene. The CDR3 extends over 19 amino acids. Per germline, CDR1 SNHLY and CDR2 FYNNEI. The CDR3 loop reads CASSEISPSGSSSYNEQFF. The CDR3 DNA sequence: TGTGCCAGCAGTGAAATTTCTCCTAGCGGGTCGAGCTCCTACAATGAGCAGTTCTTC. Using reference TRBV2 and TRBJ2-1 for the parts outside the CDR3, the full variable domain is EPEVTQTPSHQVTQMGQEVILRCVPISNHLYFYWYRQILGQKVEFLVSFYNNEISEKSEIFDDQFSVERPDGSNFTLKIRSTKLEDSAMYFCASSEISPSGSSSYNEQFFGPGTRLTVL.

The V call is TRBV6-6, the J call TRBJ2-7, with a weak D call TRBD1 (6 bases). The CDR3 covers 14 residues. V was clipped by 6 bases and J by 1 base, with 13 bases between them. Germline loops: CDR1 MNHNY, CDR2 SVGAGI (reference sequence). The CDR3 loop is CASRPRQDSYEQYF. The CDR3 nucleotides are TGTGCCAGCAGACCTAGACAGGATTCCTACGAGCAGTACTTC.

The chain uses TRBV5-1 and TRBJ2-7; TRBD2 matches 7 bases. Germline values: CDR1 SGHRS, CDR2 YFSETQ. V lost 2 bases, J lost 0 bases, and 2 bases stayed unmatched. CDR3 length equals 14 residues. The CDR3 sequence is CASSLAGSSYEQYF. The CDR3 coding sequence is TGCGCCAGCAGCTTAGCGGGAAGCTCCTACGAGCAGTACTTC.

V is TRBV7-8 and J is TRBJ2-3; 9 bases match TRBD1. The germline CDR1 and CDR2 sequences are SGHVS and FQNEAQ. Losses at the gene ends were 2 bases for V and 4 bases for J; bases not matched to a gene: 13. There are 18 residues in the CDR3. CDR3 DNA: TGTGCCAGCAGCTTAAAGAACCGGGACAGGGCTTTGCCAGATACGCAGTATTTT. Amino acids: CASSLKNRDRALPDTQYF.

The chain combines TRBV28 with TRBJ1-1; 8 bases are a match to TRBD1. V lost 5 bases to trimming and J lost 5 bases; unmatched junction nucleotides: 10. The CDR3 contains 15 residues. Germline CDR1 MDHEN, CDR2 SYDVKM. The CDR3 is CASSLAAGGRTEAFF. CDR3 nucleotide sequence: TGTGCCAGCAGTCTCGCGGCAGGGGGCCGAACTGAAGCTTTCTTT.

The DNA of the CDR3 is TGTGCCAGCAGCGATCCTAGACGGTTCGCGTGGACTGAAGCTTTCTTT. It specifies CASSDPRRFAWTEAFF. The chain uses TRBV11-2 and TRBJ1-1; D call uncertain. The CDR3 is made up of 16 amino acids. Germline CDR1 is SGHAT and CDR2 is FQNNGV. V was shortened by 5 bases and J by 5 bases, with 21 bases between the two germline ends. The whole variable domain, remainder taken from reference TRBV11-2 and TRBJ1-1, is EAGVAQSPRYKIIEKRQSVAFWCNPISGHATLYWYQQILGQGPKLLIQFQNNGVVDDSQLPKDRFSAERLKGVDSTLKIQPAKLEDSAVYLCASSDPRRFAWTEAFFGQGTRLTVV.

This clone was counted once. The rearrangement links TRBV7-6 to TRBJ2-1; perhaps TRBD2 as D (5 bases). Trimming took 2 bases from V and 9 from J, leaving 8 bases between them. The CDR3 length is 12 residues. In germline, CDR1 is SGHVS, CDR2 FNYEAQ. CDR3 coding DNA: TGTGCCAGCAGCTTACGAGGGTTTGAGCAGTTCTTC. Translating gives CASSLRGFEQFF.

The rearrangement joins TRBV25-1 to TRBJ2-3; D may correspond to TRBD1 or TRBD2 (6 bases each). This CDR3 comprises 16 residues. V was cut by 6 bases and J by 1 base, with 17 bases left in between. Germline values: CDR1 MGHDK, CDR2 SYGVNS. The CDR3 spells CASSGVGGGGTDTQYF. In nucleotides, the CDR3 is TGTGCCAGCAGCGGAGTGGGGGGCGGCGGCACAGATACGCAGTATTTT.

This clone was recorded only once. This chain connects TRBV7-9 to TRBJ2-5, with D unresolved. Germline CDR1 reads SEHNR; CDR2 reads FQNEAQ (reference sequence). This CDR3 comprises 14 residues. Trimming took 3 bases from V and 4 from J, leaving 12 bases between them. The CDR3: CASSLSGPRETQYF. The CDR3 DNA is TGTGCCAGCAGCTTGAGTGGCCCCCGAGAGACCCAGTACTTC. Combining the CDR3 with reference TRBV7-9 and TRBJ2-5 gives the whole variable domain DTGVSQNPRHKITKRGQNVTFRCDPISEHNRLYWYRQTLGQGPEFLTYFQNEAQLEKSRLLSDRFSAERPKGSFSTLEIQRTEQGDSAMYLCASSLSGPRETQYFGPGTRLLVL.

This rearrangement joins TRBV27 to TRBJ1-2; TRBD1 agrees at 8 bases. This CDR3 is 16 amino acids long. Germline CDR1 and CDR2: MNHEY and SMNVEV (reference sequence). V dropped 4 bases and J dropped 2; count of bases not matched to a gene: 9. CDR3 sequence reads: CASSSQGASINYGYTF. In DNA, the CDR3 is TGTGCCAGCAGTTCTCAGGGGGCGTCGATAAACTATGGCTACACCTTC.

This chain uses TRBV19 with TRBJ2-4, with 10 bases matching TRBD1. The CDR3 loop spans 16 amino acids. Germline CDR1 and CDR2: LNHDA and SQIVND (reference sequence). With V trimmed by 3 bases and J by 11 bases, 13 bases remained unmatched. This CDR3 is CASSIPSGTGVVVQYF. The CDR3 coding sequence is TGTGCCAGTAGTATTCCCTCCGGGACAGGGGTCGTCGTTCAGTACTTC.

The V call is TRBV19, the J call TRBJ1-2; possible D gene TRBD1, 6 bases. Germline CDR1 is LNHDA and CDR2 is SQIVND (reference sequence). The CDR3 runs 14 residues. The ends were cut back, 5 bases at V and 5 bases at J, with 15 bases in the middle. The CDR3 DNA sequence: TGTGCCAGTAGTCTTCCCTCGACAGGATATGGCTACACCTTC. This sequence encodes CASSLPSTGYGYTF. Full variable domain (rest looked up from reference TRBV19 and TRBJ1-2): DGGITQSPKYLFRKEGQNVTLSCEQNLNHDAMYWYRQDPGQGLRLIYYSQIVNDFQKGDIAEGYSVSREKKESFPLTVTSAQKNPTAFYLCASSLPSTGYGYTFGSGTRLTVV.

This chain uses TRBV7-2 with TRBJ1-1; D call uncertain. Germline V gene sequence: CDR1 SGHTA, CDR2 FQGNSA. The CDR3 is 13 residues long. The V and J ends lost 1 base and 4 bases respectively, with 7 bases between them. The CDR3 protein is CASSLEVATEAFF. Here the CDR3 DNA reads TGTGCCAGCAGCTTAGAGGTGGCCACTGAAGCTTTCTTT.

V is TRBV9 and J is TRBJ1-3; perhaps TRBD1 as D (5 bases). V shed 1 base and J shed 7 bases, with 15 bases lying between them. The CDR3 extends over 15 amino acids. Germline V gene lookup returns CDR1 SGDLS and CDR2 YYNGEE. CDR3 residues: CASSVSIGAGNTIYF. As DNA, the CDR3 is TGTGCCAGCAGCGTATCGATTGGGGCGGGGAACACCATATATTTT.

This chain connects TRBV7-8 to TRBJ1-6, with 9 bases aligning to TRBD1. Germline V gene sequence: CDR1 SGHVS, CDR2 FQNEAQ. V lost 5 bases to trimming and J lost 6 bases; unmatched junction nucleotides: 2. CDR3 size: 14 residues. CDR3 DNA sequence: TGTGCCAGCAGCGCGGACAGGGGTAATTCACCCCTCCACTTT. Protein: CASSADRGNSPLHF. The full variable domain, in which reference TRBV7-8 and TRBJ1-6 provide the parts outside the CDR3, is GAGVSQSPRYKVAKRGQDVALRCDPISGHVSLFWYQQALGQGPEFLTYFQNEAQLDKSGLPSDRFFAERPEGSVSTLKIQRTQQEDSAVYLCASSADRGNSPLHFGNGTRLTVT.

The chain carries TRBV5-1 and TRBJ1-2; maybe TRBD1 (5 bases). CDR1 is SGHRS, CDR2 YFSETQ, per germline. The CDR3 extends over 14 amino acids. Trimming took off 1 base at V and 3 bases at J, with 10 bases between the two ends. CDR3 DNA: TGCGCCAGCAGCTTGTTTGTGGGACACTATGGCTACACCTTC. Its translation is CASSLFVGHYGYTF.

The chain carries TRBV2 and TRBJ2-2; 8 nucleotides match TRBD2. This CDR3 is 15 amino acids long. Germline CDR1 SNHLY, CDR2 FYNNEI. V was clipped by 4 bases and J by 4 bases; unmatched bases: 5. CDR3 coding DNA: TGTGCCAGCAGTGTAACCGGGAGGGGCACCGGGGAGCTGTTTTTT. Translation: CASSVTGRGTGELFF. Full variable domain (missing parts from reference TRBV2 and TRBJ2-2): EPEVTQTPSHQVTQMGQEVILRCVPISNHLYFYWYRQILGQKVEFLVSFYNNEISEKSEIFDDQFSVERPDGSNFTLKIRSTKLEDSAMYFCASSVTGRGTGELFFGEGSRLTVL.

J is TRBJ1-1 and V is TRBV6-5; 10 bases fit TRBD1. The V gene end was trimmed by 7 bases and the J gene end by 6 bases; junction bases not matched to a gene: 11. Germline CDR1 MNHEY, CDR2 SVGAGI. CDR3 length: 15 residues. The CDR3 region has the DNA TGTGCCAGCATCGGGACAGGGGAAATTCTGGCTGAAGCTTTCTTT. As protein: CASIGTGEILAEAFF.

This chain joins TRBV7-9 and TRBJ1-2; no clear D. Germline V gene data show CDR1 as SEHNR and CDR2 as FQNEAQ (reference sequence). Trimming stripped 1 base from V and 8 bases from J, with 14 bases between. The CDR3 contains 14 residues. CDR3 loop: CASSLGGSYEGYTF. Here the CDR3 DNA reads TGTGCCAGCAGCTTAGGGGGTTCTTACGAGGGCTACACCTTC. The full variable domain, with the rest looked up from reference TRBV7-9 and TRBJ1-2, is DTGVSQNPRHKITKRGQNVTFRCDPISEHNRLYWYRQTLGQGPEFLTYFQNEAQLEKSRLLSDRFSAERPKGSFSTLEIQRTEQGDSAMYLCASSLGGSYEGYTFGSGTRLTVV.

J is TRBJ2-5 and V is TRBV7-9, with TRBD2 matching over 8 bases. This CDR3 spans 16 amino acids. The V gene's germline CDR1 is SEHNR and CDR2 FQNEAQ (reference sequence). The V gene end was trimmed by 5 bases and the J gene end by 5 bases; junction bases not matched to a gene: 13. CDR3 bases: TGTGCCAGCAGCGCCATTTCCGTAGCGGGAAGGGAGACCCAGTACTTC. Its translation: CASSAISVAGRETQYF.

The chain is built from TRBV30 and TRBJ1-5; D gene unclear. V lost 3 bases to trimming and J lost 4 bases, with 13 bases between them. The germline V gene encodes CDR1 GTSNPN and CDR2 SVGIG (reference sequence). The CDR3 totals 14 residues. CDR3: CAWSRQLGNQPQHF. The CDR3, as DNA: TGTGCCTGGAGCAGGCAGCTGGGGAATCAGCCCCAGCATTTT.

This sequence joins TRBV13 and TRBJ2-5; 12 positions match TRBD2. The CDR3 is 16 amino acids. Trimming took 5 bases from V and 5 from J; bases not matched to a gene: 9. CDR1 PRHDT and CDR2 FYEKMQ come from the germline V gene (reference sequence). CDR3 sequence reads: CASSLSRTSGVETQYF. As DNA, the CDR3 is TGTGCCAGCAGCCTTTCCCGGACTAGCGGGGTTGAGACCCAGTACTTC.

The chain links TRBV19 to TRBJ1-6, with 10 bases fitting TRBD1. The V gene end was trimmed by 8 bases and the J gene end by 9 bases; junction bases not matched to a gene: 7. This CDR3 is built from 14 residues. The germline V gene has CDR1 LNHDA and CDR2 SQIVND (reference sequence). CDR3: CASLDRGRGSPLHF. As DNA, the CDR3 is TGTGCCAGTCTCGACAGGGGGCGTGGTTCACCCCTCCACTTT.